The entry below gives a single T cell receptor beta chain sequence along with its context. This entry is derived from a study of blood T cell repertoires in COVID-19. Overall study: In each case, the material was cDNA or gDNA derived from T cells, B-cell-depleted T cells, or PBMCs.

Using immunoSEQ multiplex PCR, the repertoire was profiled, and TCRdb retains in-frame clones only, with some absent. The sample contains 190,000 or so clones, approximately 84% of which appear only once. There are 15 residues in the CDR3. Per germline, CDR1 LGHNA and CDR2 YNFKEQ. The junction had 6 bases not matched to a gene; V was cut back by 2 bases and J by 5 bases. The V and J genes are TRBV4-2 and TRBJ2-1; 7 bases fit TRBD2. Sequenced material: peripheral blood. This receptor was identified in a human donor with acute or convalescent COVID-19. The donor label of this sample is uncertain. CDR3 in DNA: TGTGCCAGCAGCCAACGGGCTAGCGGAAACAATGAGCAGTTCTTC. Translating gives CASSQRASGNNEQFF.